This T cell receptor (beta chain) originates from a study of control samples from healthy donors and cancer patients. The data were produced by immunoSEQ multiplex PCR, yet TCRdb's version contains in-frame clones alone and is incomplete. The sample consists of about 140,000 clones, around 94% of them appearing once. CDR3 length: 11 amino acids. Germline CDR1 GTSNPN, CDR2 SVGIG (reference sequence). V was pared by 6 bases and J by 6 bases, with 11 bases between. The receptor was derived from a man between 35 and 55 years old in good health. The V gene is TRBV30, the J gene TRBJ1-1; D is unclear. The sequencing sample was made of blood. The CDR3 bases are TGTGCCTGTGAGGGTGGCCCTGAAGCTTTCTTT. It is translated as CACEGGPEAFF.